This T cell receptor beta chain was sequenced for a study of cytomegalovirus exposure and HLA in healthy donors. Study-level background: Unique TCRs numbering some 80 million, obtained from HLA-typed donors, made up an early data release.

The PCR ran on 60 Vbeta and 13 Jbeta primers. Profiled with immunoSEQ multiplex PCR; TCRdb holds only in-frame clones, not every one. Of 70,000 or so clones listed, roughly 68% are singletons. V lost 0 bases, J lost 5 bases, and 21 bases lay in between. This CDR3 has 17 residues. Germline CDR1 SGHRS, CDR2 YFSETQ. To note about this clone: Its antigen is unidentified.

Whole-study results and caveats: CMV serostatus was the sole immune exposure information available. Per a later analysis, 18,000 or so TCR beta sequences showed association with HLA alleles at 0.05 false discovery rate. Prior analysis indicated that the majority of TCR beta V segments exhibited productivity approximately 87% or approximately 30% of the time.

The chain employs TRBV5-1 and TRBJ2-7; D perhaps matches TRBD2 (8 bases). This clonotype originated in a woman between 50 and 59 years old in good health and CMV-seronegative. The sample taken for sequencing was PBMCs. The chain's CDR3 is CASSLARGTGGLDEQYF. DNA for the CDR3: TGCGCCAGCAGCTTGGCCAGGGGGACGGGAGGGCTCGACGAGCAGTACTTC.